The 28 T cell receptor beta chains below all came from one sample that was sequenced in a study of beta chain features in type 1 diabetes. Study results and limitations: Significant though moderate, a shortening of TCRB CDR3s appeared in all four CD4+ subsets of Type 1 diabetes patients.

Reverse transcription of all isolated RNA meant that expressed TCRB transcripts were sequenced. Sequenced by immunoSEQ multiplex PCR; TCRdb stores in-frame clones only, minus some. The table lists approximately 600,000 clones, over 10% of them singletons. No antigen has been assigned to these receptors. The specimen sequenced was naive CD4+ T cells from blood. The receptor set was obtained from a man aged 25-45 years with type 1 diabetes.

The genes are TRBV6-1 and TRBJ2-6; no reliable D call. Germline V gene lookup returns CDR1 MNHNS and CDR2 SASEGT. The CDR3 length is 15 residues. V was cut by 6 bases and J by 0 bases, with 9 bases left in between. DNA of the CDR3: TGTGCCAGCAGAAACGAAATCTCTGGGGCCAACGTCCTGACTTTC. Translating gives CASRNEISGANVLTF.

V gene TRBV2 combines with J gene TRBJ2-7, with a weak D call TRBD2 (5 bases). The CDR3 sequence is 12 residues long. Germline V gene data show CDR1 as SNHLY and CDR2 as FYNNEI. Trimming took off 7 bases at V and 1 base at J, with 8 bases between the two ends. The CDR3 sequence: CASNRESYEQYF. CDR3 nucleotides: TGTGCCAGCAACCGGGAATCCTACGAGCAGTACTTC.

This clone has only a few counts. The V gene is TRBV10-3, the J gene TRBJ1-2, with a weak D call TRBD1 (5 bases). CDR3 length: 13 residues. V was cut by 3 bases and J by 6 bases, with 11 bases left in between. The germline V gene has CDR1 ENHRY and CDR2 SYGVKD. For the CDR3, the DNA is TGTGCCATCAGTGAAGGGACCGTGAATGGCTACACCTTC. Translated, it gives CAISEGTVNGYTF.

This clone was seen a handful of times. The chain joins TRBV6-5 to TRBJ1-2; D is undetermined. Trimming took 6 bases from V and 8 from J, leaving 16 bases between them. CDR3 length equals 13 residues. Looked up from germline, CDR1 is MNHEY and CDR2 is SVGAGI. The CDR3 here is CASRDGKSSGYTF. CDR3 coding DNA: TGTGCCAGCAGGGACGGGAAGTCTAGCGGCTACACCTTC.

This clone was observed a few times. The rearrangement uses TRBV5-1 and TRBJ2-7; 7 bases map to TRBD1. Germline values: CDR1 SGHRS, CDR2 YFSETQ. This CDR3 region has 15 residues. Unmatched junction bases numbered 11, after V lost 3 bases and J lost 5 bases. In DNA, the CDR3 is TGCGCCAGCAGCTACACAGGGGCGGTCGAAAACGAGCAGTACTTC. Its translation: CASSYTGAVENEQYF.

This clone was observed a few times. The rearrangement joins TRBV7-8 to TRBJ1-1, with TRBD1 as a possible D gene (5 bases). The V end was cut by 3 bases, the J end by 3 bases, with 17 bases between. The CDR3 is 16 amino acids. CDR1 SGHVS and CDR2 FQNEAQ come from the germline V gene. CDR3 residues: CASSFLSGSMDTEAFF. The CDR3, as DNA: TGTGCCAGCAGCTTCCTATCAGGGAGCATGGACACTGAAGCTTTCTTT.

CDR3 sequence: CASSQAPGLGDTQYF. In DNA form, the CDR3 reads TGCGCCAGCAGCCAAGCCCCGGGACTAGGAGATACGCAGTATTTT. The J gene is TRBJ2-3, the V gene TRBV5-1; 8 bases map to TRBD2. J lost 5 bases, V lost 4 bases, and 9 bases had no gene match. The length of the CDR3 is 15 residues. Germline lookup yields CDR1 SGHRS and CDR2 YFSETQ.

The chain combines TRBV5-4 with TRBJ2-1; TRBD1 aligns across 9 bases. Germline-derived CDR1 and CDR2 are SGHNT and YYREEE (reference sequence). The J segment lost 6 bases and the V segment lost 4 bases, leaving 11 bases of the junction unmatched. The CDR3 spans 16 residues. CDR3 bases: TGTGCCAGCAGCGGAAGGACAGGGGTTGTGCTCAATGAGCAGTTCTTC. This translates into CASSGRTGVVLNEQFF.

This clone was observed a few times. The V and J genes are TRBV27 and TRBJ2-1; D remains ambiguous. The germline V and J ends were trimmed by 4 bases and 9 bases, with 7 bases remaining between them. This CDR3 spans 11 amino acids. From germline, CDR1 is MNHEY and CDR2 SMNVEV (reference sequence). The DNA of the CDR3 is TGTGCCAGCAGTTCTCGCGGTGAGCAGTTCTTC. It encodes CASSSRGEQFF.

The chain uses TRBV11-3 and TRBJ2-1; weak D call: TRBD1 (6 bases). Germline loops: CDR1 SGHNT, CDR2 YENEEA. CDR3 size: 14 residues. The V end lost 4 bases, the J end lost 5 bases, and 12 bases lay between the germline ends. CDR3 DNA: TGTGCCAGCAGCTCCTCCGGGACAAACAATGAGCAGTTCTTC. This codes for CASSSSGTNNEQFF.

This chain links TRBV18 with TRBJ2-1; 9 bases map to TRBD2. CDR3 length equals 14 residues. The ends lost 3 bases at V and 8 bases at J; junction bases unmatched: 5. From germline, CDR1 is KGHSH and CDR2 LQKENI. This CDR3 is CASSPLAGRDEQFF. CDR3 bases: TGTGCCAGCTCACCCCTAGCGGGGCGGGATGAGCAGTTCTTC.

A few counts support this clone. V and J are TRBV5-1 and TRBJ2-7, with D maybe TRBD1 (6 bases). V lost 4 bases, J lost 2 bases, and 22 bases lay in between. CDR3 length: 17 amino acids. The V gene's germline CDR1 is SGHRS and CDR2 YFSETQ. CDR3 sequence: CASSLVGTGILTYEQYF. The CDR3 bases are TGCGCCAGCAGCCTCGTGGGTACAGGGATCCTCACCTACGAGCAGTACTTC.

This clone occurred a few times. The gene calls are TRBV5-6 and TRBJ2-7; D is uncertain. There are 14 residues in the CDR3. CDR1 is SGHDT, CDR2 YYEEEE, per germline. V was trimmed by 0 bases and J by 0 bases, leaving 7 bases between them. Written as DNA, the CDR3 is TGTGCCAGCAGCTTGGAACGGAGCTCCTACGAGCAGTACTTC. Its protein product is CASSLERSSYEQYF.

This clone has just a few counts. The CDR3 here is CASSPQPGTHVTYEQYF. The CDR3 DNA follows: TGTGCCAGCAGTCCCCAACCCGGGACTCACGTAACCTACGAGCAGTACTTC. The chain links TRBV9 to TRBJ2-7, with D possibly being TRBD2 (6 bases). The CDR3 is 17 amino acids. V gave up 5 bases and J gave up 2 bases, with 23 bases separating them. Germline loops: CDR1 SGDLS, CDR2 YYNGEE.

The chain uses TRBV7-3 and TRBJ2-7, with 11 bases identical to TRBD2. J lost 7 bases, V lost 4 bases, and 6 bases had no gene match. Germline lookup yields CDR1 SGHTA and CDR2 FQGTGA. The CDR3 runs to 14 residues. DNA of the CDR3: TGTGCCAGCAGCTCAACCGGGACTAGCGGTGAGCAGTACTTC. Translating it yields CASSSTGTSGEQYF.

This clone was observed a few times. The CDR3 loop is CSVGVDSGLNQPQHF. The CDR3 DNA sequence: TGCAGCGTTGGGGTGGACAGTGGATTAAATCAGCCCCAGCATTTT. The chain recombines TRBV29-1 with TRBJ1-5; D possibly corresponds to TRBD1 (6 bases). V was clipped by 4 bases and J by 4 bases, with 17 bases between them. Germline values: CDR1 SQVTM, CDR2 ANQGSEA. The CDR3 covers 15 residues.

This rearrangement joins TRBV9 to TRBJ2-2, with D perhaps given as TRBD1 or TRBD2 (7 bases each). The CDR3 sequence is 15 residues long. Germline V lookup: CDR1 SGDLS, CDR2 YYNGEE. V dropped 6 bases and J dropped 7 bases, with 19 bases sitting between them. The CDR3 here is CASNRRGGGSGELFF. The CDR3 nucleotides read TGTGCCAGCAACCGAAGAGGGGGCGGGAGCGGGGAGCTGTTTTTT.

The CDR3 DNA is TGTGCCAGCAGCTCCGGACAGATACTTCGCCCTGGGGCCAACGTCCTGACTTTC. This codes for CASSSGQILRPGANVLTF. The rearrangement uses TRBV7-9 and TRBJ2-6; possibly TRBD1 for D (6 bases). V was trimmed by 4 bases and J by 2 bases, leaving 18 bases between them. The CDR3 totals 18 residues. The germline V gene has CDR1 SEHNR and CDR2 FQNEAQ (reference sequence).

The rearrangement joins TRBV9 to TRBJ1-2, with TRBD1 identical over 10 bases. CDR1 is SGDLS, CDR2 YYNGEE, per germline. This CDR3 has 13 residues. Germline trimming cut 4 bases from V and 9 bases from J; bases unmatched to any gene: 6. The CDR3 sequence: CASSSWDRGSYTF. The CDR3 DNA is TGTGCCAGCAGCTCCTGGGACAGGGGAAGCTACACCTTC.

There are a few counts of this clone. The J gene is TRBJ2-1, the V gene TRBV7-9, with D hard to call. From germline, CDR1 is SEHNR and CDR2 FQNEAQ (reference sequence). CDR3 length: 15 amino acids. V lost 4 bases to trimming and J lost 9 bases, with 19 bases between them. CDR3 nucleotide sequence: TGTGCCAGCAGCTCCGACCTCCTCGACGGTGGTGAGCAGTTCTTC. Its protein product is CASSSDLLDGGEQFF.

The chain employs TRBV13 and TRBJ2-1; TRBD1 or TRBD2 may be the D gene (6 bases each). CDR3 length: 15 residues. From germline, CDR1 is PRHDT and CDR2 FYEKMQ (reference sequence). V lost 5 bases and J 3 bases, leaving 14 bases between the germline ends. Written as DNA, the CDR3 is TGTGCCAGCAGCCGCGGGACACCCAACTACAATGAGCAGTTCTTC. Encoded protein: CASSRGTPNYNEQFF.

This clone showed up just a few times. The genes are TRBV15 and TRBJ2-1; possible D gene TRBD2, 6 bases. Germline V gene lookup returns CDR1 LNHNV and CDR2 YYDKDF (reference sequence). The CDR3 runs 14 residues. V gave up 3 bases and J gave up 8 bases, with 14 bases separating them. CDR3 amino acids: CATSREGPEDEQFF. The CDR3 DNA sequence: TGTGCCACCAGCAGGGAGGGCCCCGAAGATGAGCAGTTCTTC. Complete variable domain (other parts from reference TRBV15 and TRBJ2-1): DAMVIQNPRYQVTQFGKPVTLSCSQTLNHNVMYWYQQKSSQAPKLLFHYYDKDFNNEADTPDNFQSRRPNTSFCFLDIRSPGLGDTAMYLCATSREGPEDEQFFGPGTRLTVL.

This clone has only a few counts. The rearrangement joins TRBV12-2 to TRBJ2-3. TRBV12-2 is an annotated pseudogene. This CDR3 has 16 amino acids. The CDR3 nucleotides read TGTGCAAGTCGCCCATGGGGGGCATCTGGCACAGATACGCAGTATTTT. It yields the protein CASRPWGASGTDTQYF.

The sample holds a few counts of this clone. The J gene is TRBJ2-2, the V gene TRBV25-1, with D unresolved. This CDR3 has 15 residues. V dropped 3 bases and J dropped 4 bases, with 12 bases sitting between them. Germline V gives CDR1 MGHDK, CDR2 SYGVNS. CDR3 bases: TGTGCCAGCAGTGATGAAAGGGCTGGCACCGGGGAGCTGTTTTTT. As protein: CASSDERAGTGELFF.

This clone was observed a few times. The gene calls are TRBV6-6 and TRBJ1-5; 7 bases are a match to TRBD1. With V trimmed by 4 bases and J by 1 base, 4 bases remained unmatched. The CDR3 is 15 residues long. The germline V gene has CDR1 MNHNY and CDR2 SVGAGI (reference sequence). The CDR3 spells CASSFTGQSNQPQHF. The DNA of the CDR3 is TGTGCCAGCAGTTTCACGGGACAGAGCAATCAGCCCCAGCATTTT.

With respect to this clone: Distinct nucleotide sequences in the sample also encode this CDR3. The J gene is TRBJ2-1, the V gene TRBV5-1; 9 bases align to TRBD1. The CDR3 sequence is 15 residues long. V gave up 1 base and J gave up 4 bases; unmatched junction bases: 3. The V gene's germline CDR1 is SGHRS and CDR2 YFSETQ. The CDR3 coding sequence is TGCGCCAGCAGCTTGTTTGGACAGGGGTACAATGAGCAGTTCTTC. It specifies CASSLFGQGYNEQFF.

This clone was found a few times. The DNA for the CDR3 is TGTGCCAGCACCGACCCAACAGGGGTCAGCACAGATACGCAGTATTTT. Translation: CASTDPTGVSTDTQYF. J is TRBJ2-3 and V is TRBV28, with 7 bases identical to TRBD1. The CDR3 contains 16 residues. The germline CDR1 and CDR2 sequences are MDHEN and SYDVKM. After removal of 7 bases from V and 0 bases from J, the junction contained 10 bases not matched to a gene.

There are a few counts of this clone. The chain is built from TRBV9 and TRBJ2-1; TRBD2 might be the D (6 bases). The V gene lost 0 bases and the J gene lost 4 bases, with 14 bases spanning the gap. The germline CDR1 and CDR2 sequences are SGDLS and YYNGEE. CDR3 size: 16 residues. In DNA, the CDR3 is TGTGCCAGCAGCGTAGGAATCGGAGGGGCATACAATGAGCAGTTCTTC. Translating it yields CASSVGIGGAYNEQFF.